Below, 14 T cell receptor beta chains from the same sample are listed, as sequenced in a study of neurological immune-mediated disorders (dated 2019 in TCRdb). Library preparation used 5' RACE. The sequencing machine was an Illumina HiSeq 2500. TCRdb trimmed public reads at Q25 via fastp, called clones via MiXCR and kept in-frame beta chains. Each record represents a unique CDR3 protein, reported with the most common genes and DNA among its rows. The table for this sample lists some 53,000 distinct CDR3 sequences; roughly 17% of them were counted only once. Approximately 4% of the sample lies in the top ten. Specimen: PBMCs. The receptors derive from a man in his sixties in good health.

This clonotype was counted ten times or more. This chain uses TRBV20-1 with TRBJ1-5; no clear D. The V end lost 0 bases, the J end lost 2 bases, and 23 bases lay between the germline ends. CDR3 size: 19 residues. Germline assignment: CDR1 DFQATT and CDR2 SNEGSKA (reference sequence). Written as DNA, the CDR3 is TGCAGTGCTAGAGATCTTCGGGGAAACGCCGCCGTAGGCAATCAGCCCCAGCATTTT. Its translation is CSARDLRGNAAVGNQPQHF.

This clonotype was counted many times. The rearrangement links TRBV28 to TRBJ2-6, with TRBD1 matching over 8 bases. The CDR3 is 22 amino acids. Germline V gives CDR1 MDHEN, CDR2 SYDVKM. Trimming at V came to 5 bases and at J to 0 bases, leaving 21 bases not matched to a gene. The CDR3 nucleotides are TGTGCCAGCAGTCCACTTCCAGGGGGCCAAGTACGACAATCCTCTGGGGCCAACGTCCTGACTTTC. It specifies CASSPLPGGQVRQSSGANVLTF.

This clonotype showed up many times. J is TRBJ2-1 and V is TRBV28; TRBD2 agrees at 8 bases. Germline V gives CDR1 MDHEN, CDR2 SYDVKM. With 2 bases clipped from V and 6 bases from J, the junction kept 15 bases outside the gene matches. The CDR3 is 18 residues long. Written as DNA, the CDR3 is TGTGCCAGCAGTTTAGGGGGGGGTACGGGACTAGGTACCAATGAGCAGTTCTTC. Amino acid sequence: CASSLGGGTGLGTNEQFF.

This clonotype was seen only once. The chain employs TRBV12-3 or TRBV12-4 and TRBJ2-5, with D unresolved. The CDR3 spans 14 residues. With 8 bases removed from V and 1 base from J, the gap between germline ends came to 14 bases. The CDR3 sequence is CASAVWVPQETQYF. The CDR3 nucleotides are TGTGCCAGCGCGGTTTGGGTCCCCCAAGAGACCCAGTACTTC.

There are many counts of this clonotype. The chain couples TRBV5-1 to TRBJ2-1; TRBD1 is a possible D gene (5 bases). Germline CDR1 SGHRS, CDR2 YFSETQ. V dropped 3 bases and J dropped 2 bases, with 15 bases sitting between them. CDR3 length: 16 amino acids. Here the CDR3 DNA reads TGCGCCAGCAGCTCTCCAACAGGAAGCGCCTACAATGAGCAGTTCTTC. Encoded protein: CASSSPTGSAYNEQFF.

This clonotype has a count of ten or more. The chain has TRBV20-1 and TRBJ2-5; D may match TRBD1 or TRBD2 (7 bases each). Germline V gene sequence: CDR1 DFQATT, CDR2 SNEGSKA (reference sequence). V dropped 3 bases and J dropped 5 bases, with 16 bases sitting between them. CDR3 length equals 14 residues. CDR3 nucleotide sequence: TGCAGTGCTAGCGGGGGGACAGAGGGCGAGACCCAGTACTTC. Amino acids: CSASGGTEGETQYF.

This clonotype has a count of ten or more. The gene calls are TRBV24-1 and TRBJ1-5; possible D gene TRBD1, 5 bases. The CDR3 loop spans 17 amino acids. V gave up 4 bases and J gave up 1 base, with 16 bases separating them. The germline V gene encodes CDR1 KGHDR and CDR2 SFDVKD. The CDR3 here is CATSDWGDGFSNQPQHF. In DNA form, the CDR3 reads TGTGCCACCAGTGACTGGGGGGACGGTTTCAGCAATCAGCCCCAGCATTTT.

This clonotype was counted many times. This chain links TRBV28 with TRBJ2-3; the match to TRBD2 covers 7 bases. V lost 3 bases, J lost 2 bases, and 2 bases stayed unmatched. There are 14 residues in the CDR3. The V gene's germline CDR1 is MDHEN and CDR2 SYDVKM. CDR3 bases: TGTGCCAGCAGTTTCCTAGCGGCCACAGATACGCAGTATTTT. Encoded protein: CASSFLAATDTQYF.

This clonotype was detected ten times or more. The DNA for the CDR3 is TGCAGTGCTAGTCGACAGGGGGGCTTAGGTACCATATATTTT. This gives the protein CSASRQGGLGTIYF. The chain employs TRBV20-1 and TRBJ1-3, with 9 bases fitting TRBD1. Germline V gene lookup returns CDR1 DFQATT and CDR2 SNEGSKA (reference sequence). The trim removed 3 bases at V and 10 bases at J, leaving 10 bases unmatched. The CDR3 runs to 14 residues.

As to this clonotype: A read error is possible here, since a much larger clone lies one base away. The CDR3 DNA sequence: TGTGCCAGCAGTCCCCCGTCAGGGACCTACGAGCAGTACTTC. Protein sequence: CASSPPSGTYEQYF. This chain joins TRBV28 and TRBJ2-7, with a weak D call TRBD1 (5 bases). The CDR3 has 14 amino acids. Germline values: CDR1 MDHEN, CDR2 SYDVKM. V lost 5 bases and J lost 2, with 13 bases in between.

Ten or more counts support this clonotype. The chain has TRBV4-2 and TRBJ2-7, with D perhaps matching TRBD1 (6 bases). The germline V gene has CDR1 LGHNA and CDR2 YNFKEQ. V was shortened by 1 base and J by 3 bases, with 19 bases between the two germline ends. The CDR3 consists of 17 residues. The CDR3: CASSQGAGAGVGYEQYF. CDR3 DNA: TGTGCCAGCAGCCAAGGGGCAGGGGCAGGCGTGGGCTACGAGCAGTACTTC.

Many counts were recorded for this clonotype. The chain uses TRBV7-2 and TRBJ2-3; 7 bases match TRBD1. Trimming took 1 base from V and 4 from J; bases not matched to a gene: 2. Germline CDR1 SGHTA, CDR2 FQGNSA. The CDR3 totals 14 residues. CDR3 coding DNA: TGTGCCAGCAGCTTAGACAGGGGTTCAGATACGCAGTATTTT. It codes for CASSLDRGSDTQYF.

Many counts were recorded for this clonotype. This rearrangement joins TRBV4-2 to TRBJ1-2; 7 positions agree with TRBD1. The V segment lost 4 bases and the J segment 4 bases; nucleotides outside the gene matches: 9. The germline gives CDR1 LGHNA, CDR2 YNFKEQ. This CDR3 has 15 amino acids. This CDR3 is CASSRQRGTAYGYTF. The CDR3 DNA sequence: TGTGCCAGCAGCCGCCAAAGGGGGACAGCCTATGGCTACACCTTC.

This clonotype was observed a handful of times. The rearrangement uses TRBV10-3 and TRBJ1-2; D is unclear. The CDR3 extends over 13 amino acids. Trimming pared 3 bases from V and 1 base from J, leaving 6 bases between. Germline V gene data show CDR1 as ENHRY and CDR2 as SYGVKD. The CDR3 coding sequence is TGTGCCATCAGTGACCCGGATAACTATGGCTACACCTTC. Amino acid sequence: CAISDPDNYGYTF.